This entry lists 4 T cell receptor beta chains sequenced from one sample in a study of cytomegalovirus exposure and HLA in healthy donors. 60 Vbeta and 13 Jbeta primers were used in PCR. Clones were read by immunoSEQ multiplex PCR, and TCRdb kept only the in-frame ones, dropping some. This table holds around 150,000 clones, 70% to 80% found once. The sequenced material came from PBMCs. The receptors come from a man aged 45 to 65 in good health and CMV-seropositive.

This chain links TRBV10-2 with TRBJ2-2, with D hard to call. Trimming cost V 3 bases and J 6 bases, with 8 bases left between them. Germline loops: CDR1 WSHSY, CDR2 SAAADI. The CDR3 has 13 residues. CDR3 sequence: CASSDPPPGELFF. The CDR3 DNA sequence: TGCGCCAGCAGTGATCCCCCTCCCGGGGAGCTGTTTTTT.

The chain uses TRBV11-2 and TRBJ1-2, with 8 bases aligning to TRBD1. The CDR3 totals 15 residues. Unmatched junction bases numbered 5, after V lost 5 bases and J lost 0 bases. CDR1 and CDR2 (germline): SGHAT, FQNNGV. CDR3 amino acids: CASSPSTGANYGYTF. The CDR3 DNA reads TGTGCCAGCAGCCCCTCGACAGGGGCTAACTATGGCTACACCTTC.

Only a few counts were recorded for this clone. CDR3 coding DNA: TGTGCCAGCTCACCACCTAGAGGCTCGAACACTGAAGCTTTCTTT. Translation: CASSPPRGSNTEAFF. The rearrangement joins TRBV18 to TRBJ1-1; D is undetermined. Germline values: CDR1 KGHSH, CDR2 LQKENI. V gave up 0 bases and J gave up 1 base, with 9 bases separating them. This CDR3 is 15 amino acids long.

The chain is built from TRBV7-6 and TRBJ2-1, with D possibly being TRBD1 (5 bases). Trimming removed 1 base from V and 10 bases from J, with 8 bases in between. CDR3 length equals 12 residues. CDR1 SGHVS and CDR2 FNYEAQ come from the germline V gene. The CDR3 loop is CASSLGAGEQFF. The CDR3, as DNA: TGTGCCAGCAGCTTAGGTGCAGGGGAGCAGTTCTTC. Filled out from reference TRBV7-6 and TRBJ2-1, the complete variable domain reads GAGVSQSPRYKVTKRGQDVALRCDPISGHVSLYWYRQALGQGPEFLTYFNYEAQQDKSGLPNDRFSAERPEGSISTLTIQRTEQRDSAMYRCASSLGAGEQFFGPGTRLTVL.